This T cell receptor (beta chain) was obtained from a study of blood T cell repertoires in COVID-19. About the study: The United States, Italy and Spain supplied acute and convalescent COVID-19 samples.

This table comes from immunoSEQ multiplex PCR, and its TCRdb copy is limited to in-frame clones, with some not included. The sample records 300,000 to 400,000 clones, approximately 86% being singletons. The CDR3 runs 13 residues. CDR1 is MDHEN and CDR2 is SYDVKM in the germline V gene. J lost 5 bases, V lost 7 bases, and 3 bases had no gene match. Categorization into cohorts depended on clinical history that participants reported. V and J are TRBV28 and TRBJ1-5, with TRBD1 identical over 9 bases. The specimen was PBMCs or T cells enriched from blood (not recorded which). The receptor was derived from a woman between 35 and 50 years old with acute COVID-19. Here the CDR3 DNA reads TGTGCCAGCAAGGGGACAGGGTATCAGCCCCAGCATTTT. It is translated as CASKGTGYQPQHF.